This T cell receptor beta chain was found in a study of beta chain features in type 1 diabetes. Study-level findings and limits: Type 1 diabetes patients showed fewer insertions and more deletions at VDJ junctions. Small HLA sub-analyses could not settle whether HLA shapes TCRB rearrangement. Shortening that was moderate but significant affected the TCRB CDR3s of Type 1 diabetes patients in all four CD4+ subsets.

Comment on this clone: Antigen unknown.

Investigators reverse transcribed all isolated RNA, so they sequenced expressed TCRB transcripts. Assay used: immunoSEQ multiplex PCR; TCRdb lists only in-frame clones, some missing. The sample shows roughly 47,000 clones, 35% to 55% of them seen only once. Stem cell-like memory, regulatory, central memory and naive CD4+ cells were sorted via CD45RO/CCR7/CD25/CD127/CD95/CD27. Sorted cells reached over 95% purity in every population. The CDR3 runs 12 residues. The germline CDR1 and CDR2 sequences are SNHLY and FYNNEI. V was shortened by 6 bases and J by 4 bases, with 10 bases between the two germline ends.

This clonotype was sampled from a man between 25 and 39 years old with type 1 diabetes. The sample comprised stem cell memory CD4+ T cells from blood. This chain connects TRBV2 to TRBJ2-7, with D unresolved. CDR3 region: CASRATLYEQYF. The CDR3 DNA sequence: TGTGCCAGCAGGGCGACACTTTACGAGCAGTACTTC.